The clone carrying this TCR beta chain came up once. Profiled with immunoSEQ multiplex PCR; TCRdb holds only in-frame clones, not every one. The sample lists approximately 150,000 clones, 75% to 85% occurring once. The data originate from a study of blood T cell repertoires in COVID-19. At the level of the study: Collection of acute and convalescent COVID-19 samples took place in the United States, Italy and Spain. Nucleic acid was either cDNA or gDNA, and it came from T cells, B-cell-depleted T cells, or PBMCs.

Germline V CDR1 and CDR2: SGHAT, FQNNGV. V gave up 5 bases and J gave up 4 bases, with 11 bases separating them. The CDR3 has 13 amino acids. The chain is built from TRBV11-2 and TRBJ1-2; tentative D call: TRBD1 (6 bases). Sequences were obtained from peripheral blood. This sequence was found in a human donor in a cohort sampled during active COVID-19. The CDR3 region is CASSRDTSYGYTF. CDR3 sequence (DNA): TGTGCCAGCAGCCGGGACACCTCCTATGGCTACACCTTC.